The 32 T cell receptor beta chains below were found in one sample sequenced in a study of T cell responses to AZD1222 COVID-19 vaccine. The assay was immunoSEQ multiplex PCR, and TCRdb's table has in-frame clones only and misses some. The sample yields 150,000 or so clones, 94% seen once. This specimen consisted of peripheral blood, obtained on day 0 of AZD1222 vaccination. Receptors originate from an adult in good health.

The chain carries TRBV11-3 and TRBJ2-1, with 7 bases that match TRBD2. Germline CDR1 SGHNT, CDR2 YENEEA. The CDR3 is made up of 16 amino acids. The V segment lost 5 bases and the J segment 2 bases; nucleotides outside the gene matches: 9. For the CDR3, the DNA is TGTGCCAGCAGCCTCTCGGGCGGGAGTACCTACAATGAGCAGTTCTTC. Encoded protein: CASSLSGGSTYNEQFF.

This clone occurred a few times. J is TRBJ1-1 and V is TRBV18; D is perhaps TRBD1 (6 bases). Per germline, CDR1 KGHSH and CDR2 LQKENI. V was shortened by 3 bases and J by 1 base, with 12 bases between the two germline ends. The CDR3 covers 15 residues. The CDR3 DNA sequence: TGTGCCAGCTCACCGTTGGACAGCCCGAACACTGAAGCTTTCTTT. Translating it yields CASSPLDSPNTEAFF.

This chain joins TRBV5-8 and TRBJ1-5; D remains ambiguous. The CDR3 runs to 16 residues. Between the trimmed V and J ends, which lost 2 bases and 2 bases, there was a span of 14 bases. In germline, CDR1 is SGHTS, CDR2 YDEGEE. The CDR3 DNA reads as TGTGCCAGCAGCTTAGCCCGTCATACAGGCAATCAGCCCCAGCATTTT. Translated, it gives CASSLARHTGNQPQHF.

The CDR3, as DNA: TGTGCCAGCTCGGGGGGAGTCACCGGGGAGCTGTTTTTT. Its translation: CASSGGVTGELFF. The V call is TRBV3-1 (or the pseudogene TRBV3-2), the J call TRBJ2-2; 7 bases map to TRBD2. V dropped 8 bases and J dropped 4; count of bases not matched to a gene: 4. This CDR3 has 13 amino acids. The germline V gene encodes CDR1 LGHDT and CDR2 YNNKEL (reference sequence).

V is TRBV5-1 and J is TRBJ2-1; D ambiguous. The V gene's germline CDR1 is SGHRS and CDR2 YFSETQ. The CDR3 totals 14 residues. V lost 3 bases and J 0 bases, leaving 7 bases between the germline ends. The CDR3 DNA follows: TGCGCCAGCAGCTGGGGTAGCTCCTACAATGAGCAGTTCTTC. This translates into CASSWGSSYNEQFF.

V and J are TRBV19 and TRBJ1-1; 7 bases align to TRBD1. CDR1 is LNHDA and CDR2 is SQIVND in the germline V gene (reference sequence). V was clipped by 7 bases and J by 6 bases; unmatched bases: 2. The CDR3 contains 11 residues. CDR3: CASTQGAEAFF. The CDR3 DNA is TGTGCCAGTACCCAGGGGGCTGAAGCTTTCTTT. Complete variable domain (other parts from reference TRBV19 and TRBJ1-1): DGGITQSPKYLFRKEGQNVTLSCEQNLNHDAMYWYRQDPGQGLRLIYYSQIVNDFQKGDIAEGYSVSREKKESFPLTVTSAQKNPTAFYLCASTQGAEAFFGQGTRLTVV.

This clone was detected a few times. The chain is built from TRBV4-2 and TRBJ2-1; D is uncertain. Trimming left V 4 bases short and J 9 bases short, with 22 bases between. The CDR3 length is 16 residues. Looked up from germline, CDR1 is LGHNA and CDR2 is YNFKEQ. DNA of the CDR3: TGTGCCAGCAGCCTAAGAGGCTCGTTGCCCGCAGGTGAGCAGTTCTTC. This encodes CASSLRGSLPAGEQFF.

The chain uses TRBV29-1 and TRBJ1-1; the D is unclear. Trimming took 3 bases from V and 7 from J, leaving 9 bases between them. Germline CDR1 and CDR2: SQVTM and ANQGSEA. This CDR3 comprises 11 residues. CDR3 in amino acids: CSVDILGEAFF. In nucleotides, the CDR3 is TGCAGCGTTGATATCCTGGGTGAAGCTTTCTTT.

This clone occurred once. The rearrangement uses TRBV2 and TRBJ2-7; tentatively, D is TRBD2 (6 bases). Germline V gives CDR1 SNHLY, CDR2 FYNNEI. CDR3 length equals 14 residues. The V and J ends lost 7 bases and 3 bases respectively, with 16 bases between them. CDR3 coding DNA: TGTGCCAGCACCCCCGGGGTAGCGGTCTACGAGCAGTACTTC. As protein: CASTPGVAVYEQYF.

The genes are TRBV28 and TRBJ1-2, with unresolved D. Trimming shortened V by 3 bases and J by 5 bases, and 16 bases separated the two germline ends. Germline CDR1 MDHEN, CDR2 SYDVKM. The CDR3 spans 15 residues. The CDR3 region has the DNA TGTGCCAGCAGTTTTTTCGCTCGGACTCGGTATGGCTACACCTTC. Its protein is CASSFFARTRYGYTF.

The CDR3 region has the DNA TGTGCCAGCAGCTTGGTTGTAGGATTGGGAGATACGCAGTATTTT. Its protein is CASSLVVGLGDTQYF. The chain carries TRBV7-9 and TRBJ2-3; D is unresolved. This CDR3 is 15 amino acids long. The V end was cut by 3 bases, the J end by 5 bases, with 15 bases between. Germline V CDR1 and CDR2: SEHNR, FQNEAQ (reference sequence).

The rearrangement links TRBV29-1 to TRBJ1-1; D is unclear. This CDR3 contains 15 residues. Germline CDR1 SQVTM, CDR2 ANQGSEA. Trimming pared 1 base from V and 3 bases from J, leaving 15 bases between. The DNA for the CDR3 is TGCAGCGTTGAAGTGGTTCCGGGCGAGTACACTGAAGCTTTCTTT. It encodes CSVEVVPGEYTEAFF.

The chain combines TRBV12-3 or TRBV12-4 with TRBJ1-2; D remains ambiguous. The CDR3 has 12 amino acids. Trimming pared 4 bases from V and 4 bases from J, leaving 7 bases between. The CDR3 here is CASSSTVYGYTF. CDR3 in DNA: TGTGCCAGCAGTTCGACGGTCTATGGCTACACCTTC.

The V call is TRBV12-3 or TRBV12-4, the J call TRBJ1-1; D remains unclear. V was shortened by 6 bases and J by 1 base, with 9 bases between the two germline ends. The CDR3 covers 13 residues. In DNA, the CDR3 is TGTGCCAGCAGACCTACACAGAACACTGAAGCTTTCTTT. Protein sequence: CASRPTQNTEAFF.

The J gene is TRBJ1-1, the V gene TRBV6-1; a weak D match, TRBD1 (6 bases). The CDR3 covers 12 residues. V dropped 2 bases and J dropped 11 bases, with 12 bases sitting between them. From germline, CDR1 is MNHNS and CDR2 SASEGT. The CDR3 DNA sequence: TGTGCCAGCAGTGAAAGGGGGGTAGTGGCTTTCTTT. Translation: CASSERGVVAFF.

V and J are TRBV5-1 and TRBJ2-2, with 7 bases identical to TRBD2. Germline CDR1 and CDR2: SGHRS and YFSETQ. This CDR3 region has 15 residues. With V trimmed by 0 bases and J by 5 bases, 4 bases remained unmatched. CDR3 residues: CASSLVGRETGELFF. In DNA, the CDR3 is TGCGCCAGCAGCTTGGTTGGGCGGGAGACCGGGGAGCTGTTTTTT.

The rearrangement joins TRBV27 to TRBJ1-1; D is perhaps TRBD1 (5 bases). This CDR3 region has 15 residues. The V gene's germline CDR1 is MNHEY and CDR2 SMNVEV (reference sequence). V was cut by 6 bases and J by 1 base, with 15 bases left in between. The CDR3 reads CASSSRVKGNTEAFF. The CDR3 nucleotides read TGTGCCAGCAGCTCCAGGGTGAAGGGGAACACTGAAGCTTTCTTT.

J is TRBJ2-5 and V is TRBV9, with 7 bases identical to TRBD2. The J segment lost 3 bases and the V segment lost 3 bases, leaving 14 bases of the junction unmatched. CDR3 size: 17 residues. Per germline, CDR1 SGDLS and CDR2 YYNGEE. CDR3 sequence: CASSAPLGRERKETQYF. The CDR3 DNA reads as TGTGCCAGCAGCGCGCCCCTTGGGCGGGAGAGGAAAGAGACCCAGTACTTC. The complete variable domain, with remaining parts taken from reference TRBV9 and TRBJ2-5, reads DSGVTQTPKHLITATGQRVTLRCSPRSGDLSVYWYQQSLDQGLQFLIQYYNGEERAKGNILERFSAQQFPDLHSELNLSSLELGDSALYFCASSAPLGRERKETQYFGPGTRLLVL.

Written as DNA, the CDR3 is TGTGCCAGCAGTCTGCCTAGCGGGAGGGCCGTTCAGTACTTC. Its protein product is CASSLPSGRAVQYF. The V gene is TRBV25-1, the J gene TRBJ2-7, with TRBD2 matching over 12 bases. After removal of 5 bases from V and 10 bases from J, the junction contained 9 bases not matched to a gene. The V gene's germline CDR1 is MGHDK and CDR2 SYGVNS. The CDR3 spans 14 residues.

This clone showed up just once. The chain is built from TRBV6-5 and TRBJ1-2, with D tentatively TRBD1 (6 bases). The CDR3 covers 14 residues. The V gene lost 8 bases and the J gene lost 2 bases, with 15 bases spanning the gap. Germline CDR1 is MNHEY and CDR2 is SVGAGI. The CDR3 nucleotides read TGTGCCAGCTCTCGGTCAGGGGTGAACTATGGCTACACCTTC. Protein sequence: CASSRSGVNYGYTF.

V gene TRBV11-2 combines with J gene TRBJ1-1; D unclear. This CDR3 spans 13 amino acids. CDR1 and CDR2 from the germline V gene are SGHAT and FQNNGV. With 1 base removed from V and 4 bases from J, the gap between germline ends came to 7 bases. As DNA, the CDR3 is TGTGCCAGCAGCTTAGGGGCAGCCACTGAAGCTTTCTTT. The encoded protein is CASSLGAATEAFF.

The chain joins TRBV5-4 to TRBJ2-7; 9 bases map to TRBD1. V dropped 5 bases and J dropped 6; count of bases not matched to a gene: 6. This CDR3 region has 13 residues. CDR1 is SGHNT and CDR2 is YYREEE in the germline V gene (reference sequence). CDR3 protein: CASRMDRGGEQYF. DNA of the CDR3: TGTGCCAGCAGAATGGACAGGGGAGGCGAGCAGTACTTC.

V is TRBV19 and J is TRBJ1-6; unclear D gene. V lost 6 bases and J lost 6, with 12 bases in between. CDR1 and CDR2 from the germline V gene are LNHDA and SQIVND (reference sequence). The CDR3 extends over 14 amino acids. The CDR3 sequence: CASRTGNLNSPLHF. For the CDR3, the DNA is TGTGCCAGTAGAACCGGGAACCTTAATTCACCCCTCCACTTT.

The chain joins TRBV5-4 to TRBJ1-1; the D gene is possibly TRBD1 (5 bases). This CDR3 contains 14 residues. Trimming removed 1 base at V and 4 bases at J, with 11 bases between. Germline-derived CDR1 and CDR2 are SGHNT and YYREEE (reference sequence). The CDR3 loop reads CASSLSQVRTEAFF. The CDR3 DNA reads TGTGCCAGCAGCTTGTCACAGGTGCGCACTGAAGCTTTCTTT. The whole variable domain, filled in from reference TRBV5-4 and TRBJ1-1, reads ETGVTQSPTHLIKTRGQQVTLRCSSQSGHNTVSWYQQALGQGPQFIFQYYREEENGRGNFPPRFSGLQFPNYSSELNVNALELDDSALYLCASSLSQVRTEAFFGQGTRLTVV.

V usage is TRBV2 and J usage is TRBJ1-2, with D hard to call. Looked up from germline, CDR1 is SNHLY and CDR2 is FYNNEI. The CDR3 runs to 14 residues. V gave up 0 bases and J gave up 4 bases, with 9 bases separating them. In nucleotides, the CDR3 is TGTGCCAGCAGTGAAGCGCGGGGATTCTATGGCTACACCTTC. Its translation is CASSEARGFYGYTF.

The J gene is TRBJ1-1, the V gene TRBV19; possibly TRBD1 for D (6 bases). Deletions cut 10 bases from V and 12 bases from J, with 9 bases between. CDR3 length: 8 amino acids. Germline CDR1 is LNHDA and CDR2 is SQIVND (reference sequence). The CDR3 sequence is CATQGSFF. DNA of the CDR3: TGTGCCACCCAGGGGTCTTTCTTT. Full variable domain (rest looked up from reference TRBV19 and TRBJ1-1): DGGITQSPKYLFRKEGQNVTLSCEQNLNHDAMYWYRQDPGQGLRLIYYSQIVNDFQKGDIAEGYSVSREKKESFPLTVTSAQKNPTAFYLCATQGSFFGQGTRLTVV.

This clone is medium-sized by share. The rearrangement uses TRBV27 and TRBJ2-7, with D hard to call. Between the trimmed V and J ends, which lost 6 bases and 0 bases, there was a span of 0 bases. Per the germline V gene, CDR1 is MNHEY and CDR2 is SMNVEV (reference sequence). This CDR3 has 10 residues. CDR3: CASSSYEQYF. Here the CDR3 DNA reads TGTGCCAGCAGCTCCTACGAGCAGTACTTC.

The genes are TRBV27 and TRBJ1-5, with a weak D call TRBD1 (5 bases). From germline, CDR1 is MNHEY and CDR2 SMNVEV (reference sequence). This CDR3 has 14 amino acids. V lost 8 bases and J 4 bases, leaving 15 bases between the germline ends. The CDR3 sequence: CASSMGGENQPQHF. The CDR3 coding sequence is TGTGCCAGCTCTATGGGAGGGGAAAATCAGCCCCAGCATTTT.

The genes are TRBV5-4 and TRBJ2-2; TRBD1 is a possible D gene (6 bases). The CDR3 totals 16 residues. CDR1 SGHNT and CDR2 YYREEE come from the germline V gene (reference sequence). V shed 0 bases and J shed 4 bases, with 13 bases lying between them. CDR3 sequence: CASSLVGRGGTGELFF. For the CDR3, the DNA is TGTGCCAGCAGCTTGGTGGGACGAGGGGGCACCGGGGAGCTGTTTTTT.

V usage is TRBV30 and J usage is TRBJ2-7, with D possibly being TRBD2 (5 bases). Per germline, CDR1 GTSNPN and CDR2 SVGIG (reference sequence). The CDR3 spans 14 residues. The V gene lost 0 bases and the J gene lost 5 bases, with 14 bases spanning the gap. DNA for the CDR3: TGTGCCTGGAGTGTCGTGGCGGGTCTCCACGAGCAGTACTTC. Protein product: CAWSVVAGLHEQYF.

The genes are TRBV4-1 and TRBJ2-7, with 7 nucleotides matching TRBD2. J lost 4 bases, V lost 1 base, and 10 bases had no gene match. The CDR3 contains 16 residues. Germline CDR1 MGHRA, CDR2 YSYEKL. The CDR3 DNA sequence: TGCGCCAGCAGCCAAGCCCTTTCGCGGGAGATTTACGAGCAGTACTTC. Protein: CASSQALSREIYEQYF.

The chain employs TRBV6-5 and TRBJ1-1, with 10 bases aligning to TRBD1. Trimming cost V 6 bases and J 11 bases; bases outside gene matches: 9. CDR3 length: 13 residues. Germline V gene sequence: CDR1 MNHEY, CDR2 SVGAGI. The CDR3 is CASRTTGGAGAFF. The CDR3 nucleotides read TGTGCCAGCAGAACGACAGGGGGCGCCGGGGCTTTCTTT.